These 23 T cell receptor beta chains came from one sample sequenced in a study of molecular identifiers for immune sequencing clone quantification. TCRdb re-analysed the PCR reads in MiXCR, keeping a single row per CDR3 protein. The sample includes about 500,000 distinct CDR3 sequences, around a fifth of them seen just once. Sequencing input: naive CD8+ T cells from blood, with Jurkat cell RNA spiked in. Subset noted: FACS-sorted CD8+CD4-CCR7+CD45RA+ naive T cells. Receptors originate from a human donor in good health. Some libraries in this study had Jurkat cell RNA spiked in.

This sequence joins TRBV7-2 and TRBJ2-7; D is possibly TRBD1 or TRBD2 (6 bases each). Trimming removed 2 bases at V and 6 bases at J, with 20 bases between. This CDR3 spans 16 amino acids. Per germline, CDR1 SGHTA and CDR2 FQGNSA. This CDR3 reads CASSLPAPRGPGEQYF. The CDR3 region has the DNA TGTGCCAGCAGCTTACCCGCCCCCCGGGGGCCGGGCGAGCAGTACTTC.

This clonotype was seen only a few times. The chain joins TRBV9 to TRBJ2-5, with 10 bases fitting TRBD2. V trimming: 0 bases; J trimming: 1 base; junction bases outside the gene matches: 6. The CDR3 is made up of 17 amino acids. The germline V gene encodes CDR1 SGDLS and CDR2 YYNGEE. DNA of the CDR3: TGTGCCAGCAGCGTAGAGGATAGCGGGGGGTTCCAAGAGACCCAGTACTTC. It specifies CASSVEDSGGFQETQYF.

This clonotype was recorded at least ten times. The CDR3 sequence is CASSLDARDNSPLHF. The DNA of the CDR3 is TGTGCCAGCAGCTTGGACGCCAGGGATAATTCACCCCTCCACTTT. The chain joins TRBV5-5 to TRBJ1-6; D is possibly TRBD1 (5 bases). Germline V gene lookup returns CDR1 SGHKS and CDR2 YYEKEE (reference sequence). V was trimmed by 0 bases and J by 5 bases, leaving 9 bases between them. This CDR3 has 15 residues.

For this clonotype: Being one base from a much bigger clone, this may be a read error. This sequence joins TRBV7-9 and TRBJ1-1, with 9 bases identical to TRBD1. CDR3 length equals 13 residues. The germline CDR1 and CDR2 sequences are SEHNR and FQNEAQ (reference sequence). This CDR3 reads CVSSLQGATEAFF. The CDR3 DNA sequence: TGTGTCAGCAGCTTACAGGGGGCGACGGAAGCTTTCTTT.

This clonotype has at least ten counts. The chain links TRBV20-1 to TRBJ1-2, with D unresolved. This CDR3 has 15 amino acids. Germline CDR1 DFQATT, CDR2 SNEGSKA (reference sequence). The V end lost 1 base, the J end lost 2 bases, and 14 bases lay between the germline ends. CDR3 DNA: TGCAGTGCTAGAGTTGACGACAATCAAAACTATGGCTACACCTTC. It yields the protein CSARVDDNQNYGYTF.

Note on this clonotype: The junction does not match germline at one end; this may be a read error. The V call is TRBV6-2 or TRBV6-3, the J call TRBJ2-5; the match to TRBD1 covers 8 bases. CDR1 and CDR2 from the germline V gene are MNHEY and SVGEGT. This CDR3 has 16 residues. The CDR3 spells CTSSITVQGAHETQYF. The CDR3 nucleotides are TGTACCAGCAGTATAACCGTCCAGGGGGCCCACGAGACCCAGTACTTC.

Note on this clonotype: This probably arose from a read error, given a far larger clone one base away. V is TRBV5-1 and J is TRBJ2-7; TRBD1 matches at 10 bases. Germline CDR1 is SGHRS and CDR2 is YFSETQ. This CDR3 is 14 amino acids long. V was pared by 7 bases and J by 4 bases, with 8 bases of the junction left unmatched. This chain's CDR3 is CASGPDRGAYEQYF. In nucleotides, the CDR3 is TGCGCCAGCGGCCCGGACAGGGGGGCGTACGAGCAGTACTTC.

This clonotype has just a few counts. The rearrangement links TRBV3-1 to TRBJ1-2; D uncertain. The length of the CDR3 is 14 residues. The ends were cut back, 0 bases at V and 4 bases at J, with 9 bases in the middle. In germline, CDR1 is LGHDT, CDR2 YNNKEL (reference sequence). DNA of the CDR3: TGTGCCAGCAGCCAAGATGAAGTCAGCTATGGCTACACCTTC. The encoded protein is CASSQDEVSYGYTF.

The chain links TRBV13 to TRBJ2-5, with no clear D. This CDR3 is 15 amino acids long. The germline V and J ends were trimmed by 2 bases and 1 base, with 11 bases remaining between them. Germline assignment: CDR1 PRHDT and CDR2 FYEKMQ (reference sequence). CDR3 sequence reads: CASSLKSILQETQYF. The CDR3 region has the DNA TGTGCCAGCAGCTTAAAATCGATTCTCCAAGAGACCCAGTACTTC.

In the case of this clonotype: A much larger clone is a single base away; this may be a read error. V and J are TRBV30 and TRBJ2-7; D may be TRBD1 or TRBD2 (5 bases each). Germline V CDR1 and CDR2: GTSNPN, SVGIG (reference sequence). CDR3 size: 12 residues. The CDR3 loop reads CAWGVLGDEQYF. CDR3 coding DNA: TGTGCCTGGGGTGTACTAGGGGACGAGCAGTACTTC.

This clonotype was seen ten or more times. The chain combines TRBV2 with TRBJ2-7; tentative D call: TRBD2 (6 bases). V shed 4 bases and J shed 1 base, with 8 bases lying between them. The CDR3 is 13 amino acids. The germline CDR1 and CDR2 sequences are SNHLY and FYNNEI. CDR3 sequence reads: CASSGGGSYEQYF. DNA of the CDR3: TGTGCCAGCAGTGGTGGGGGGTCCTACGAGCAGTACTTC.

This clonotype was counted at least ten times. The chain joins TRBV14 to TRBJ2-3, with TRBD1 matching 7 bases. Germline lookup yields CDR1 SGHDN and CDR2 FVKESK. V was clipped by 1 base and J by 4 bases; unmatched bases: 8. The CDR3 has 16 residues. DNA for the CDR3: TGTGCCAGCAGCCAAGGCCCCACCCAGGGGGCAGATACGCAGTATTTT. Translating it yields CASSQGPTQGADTQYF.

The chain's CDR3 is CASSQLSLGSINEKLFF. In nucleotides, the CDR3 is TGCGCCAGCAGCCAACTATCTCTAGGCAGCATTAATGAAAAACTGTTTTTT. This chain joins TRBV4-3 and TRBJ1-4, with D unclear. The V end was cut by 2 bases, the J end by 4 bases, with 17 bases between. The CDR3 is 17 residues long. Per the germline V gene, CDR1 is LGHNA and CDR2 is YSLEER.

In its sample, this clonotype was seen a few times. The V gene is TRBV19, the J gene TRBJ2-2, with TRBD2 identical over 8 bases. V was clipped by 9 bases and J by 0 bases; unmatched bases: 3. Germline V gene lookup returns CDR1 LNHDA and CDR2 SQIVND (reference sequence). The CDR3 spans 14 residues. The chain's CDR3 is CASVGGANTGELFF. The CDR3 bases are TGTGCCAGCGTCGGGGGGGCGAACACCGGGGAGCTGTTTTTT.

This clonotype occurred many times. V usage is TRBV12-5 and J usage is TRBJ1-1; unclear D gene. Between the trimmed V and J ends, which lost 3 bases and 4 bases, there was a span of 9 bases. This CDR3 comprises 13 residues. The V gene's germline CDR1 is LGHNT and CDR2 FRNRAP. Here the CDR3 DNA reads TGTGCTAGTGGTTTCAGGACGGGCACTGAAGCTTTCTTT. This gives the protein CASGFRTGTEAFF.

This sequence joins TRBV4-1 and TRBJ2-3; maybe TRBD2 (6 bases). CDR1 MGHRA and CDR2 YSYEKL come from the germline V gene. This CDR3 has 15 amino acids. V lost 1 base to trimming and J lost 0 bases, with 8 bases between them. The CDR3 loop is CASSQVEGSTDTQYF. The CDR3 DNA is TGCGCCAGCAGCCAAGTGGAGGGTAGCACAGATACGCAGTATTTT.

This clonotype showed up many times. The V and J genes are TRBV7-9 and TRBJ2-3; D perhaps matches TRBD1 (5 bases). Deletions cut 5 bases from V and 2 bases from J, with 11 bases between. Germline values: CDR1 SEHNR, CDR2 FQNEAQ (reference sequence). This CDR3 has 14 amino acids. The CDR3 bases are TGTGCCAGCAGCCTCGACAGCAACACAGATACGCAGTATTTT. This codes for CASSLDSNTDTQYF.

As to this clonotype: Possible read error: a much larger clone is one base away. J is TRBJ1-1 and V is TRBV6-6, with a tentative D call TRBD1 (6 bases). Deletions cut 2 bases from V and 2 bases from J, with 21 bases between. CDR3 length equals 18 residues. Germline loops: CDR1 MNHNY, CDR2 SVGAGI (reference sequence). The CDR3 DNA follows: TGTGCCAGCAGTTACCCTCCAAGTCAGGACAGCATAAACACTGAAGCTTTCTTT. Residues: CASSYPPSQDSINTEAFF.

This clonotype came up a few times. The chain joins TRBV11-2 to TRBJ2-7, with D perhaps matching TRBD2 (5 bases). This CDR3 region has 14 residues. The ends were cut back, 5 bases at V and 2 bases at J, with 13 bases in the middle. Germline V lookup: CDR1 SGHAT, CDR2 FQNNGV. As DNA, the CDR3 is TGTGCCAGCAGCCCCGCGGACGGGGCCTACGAGCAGTACTTC. It encodes CASSPADGAYEQYF.

V is TRBV24-1 and J is TRBJ2-3; 12 bases agree with TRBD2. The length of the CDR3 is 16 residues. Trimming removed 4 bases from V and 6 bases from J; junction bases left unmatched: 7. Germline loops: CDR1 KGHDR, CDR2 SFDVKD. The CDR3 here is CATSDRLAGEGDTQYF. In nucleotides, the CDR3 is TGTGCCACCAGTGACAGACTAGCGGGAGAAGGGGATACGCAGTATTTT.

This clonotype appeared a few times. This chain joins TRBV19 and TRBJ2-2, with a possible D match to TRBD2 (6 bases). V lost 1 base to trimming and J lost 6 bases, with 12 bases between them. In germline, CDR1 is LNHDA, CDR2 SQIVND (reference sequence). This CDR3 is 15 amino acids long. CDR3 nucleotides: TGTGCCAGTAGTATAGGCTCTCGGGGGTCCGGGGAGCTGTTTTTT. It codes for CASSIGSRGSGELFF.

This clonotype turned up a few times. The V and J genes are TRBV15 and TRBJ2-7, with D possibly being TRBD1 or TRBD2 (5 bases each). Trimming pared 3 bases from V and 4 bases from J, leaving 19 bases between. The CDR3 is made up of 16 amino acids. Germline values: CDR1 LNHNV, CDR2 YYDKDF (reference sequence). The CDR3 region is CATSSDTGTRLYEQYF. As DNA, the CDR3 is TGTGCCACCAGCAGCGATACCGGGACCCGGCTGTACGAGCAGTACTTC. The complete variable domain, with remaining parts taken from reference TRBV15 and TRBJ2-7, reads DAMVIQNPRYQVTQFGKPVTLSCSQTLNHNVMYWYQQKSSQAPKLLFHYYDKDFNNEADTPDNFQSRRPNTSFCFLDIRSPGLGDTAMYLCATSSDTGTRLYEQYFGPGTRLTVT.

This clonotype occurred many times. The V gene is TRBV7-9, the J gene TRBJ2-7; D is unresolved. Trimming removed 1 base from V and 5 bases from J, with 18 bases in between. The CDR3 contains 16 residues. Germline V CDR1 and CDR2: SEHNR, FQNEAQ (reference sequence). CDR3 sequence reads: CASSLVGAPPGDEQYF. Here the CDR3 DNA reads TGTGCCAGCAGCTTAGTGGGCGCCCCCCCCGGCGACGAGCAGTACTTC. Variable domain in full (rest from reference TRBV7-9 and TRBJ2-7): DTGVSQNPRHKITKRGQNVTFRCDPISEHNRLYWYRQTLGQGPEFLTYFQNEAQLEKSRLLSDRFSAERPKGSFSTLEIQRTEQGDSAMYLCASSLVGAPPGDEQYFGPGTRLTVT.